The rows below give T cell receptor beta chains drawn from one sample of a study of Ad26.COV2.S vaccination and SARS-CoV-2 variants. Generated by immunoSEQ multiplex PCR, the TCRdb table keeps only in-frame clones and is missing some. The data show some 250,000 clones, with 85% to 90% seen just once and about 10% held by the top ten. The sequences come from peripheral blood, collected in a trial of Ad26.COV2.S vaccine versus placebo. The receptors derive from a person aged 18-60 years who received the Ad26.COV2.S COVID-19 vaccine or a placebo. The CDR3 runs from the conserved cysteine through the conserved F or W. The D gene is left open where the match is weak. Clone size appears in some rows only: once, few, many, or a class for an expanded clone.

clone_size,j_call,v_call,d_call,cdr3_aa,cdr3_nt
NA,TRBJ2-7,TRBV29-1,TRBD1,CSVGAGTGLSYEQYF,TGCAGCGTTGGGGCCGGGACAGGCTTATCCTACGAGCAGTACTTC
NA,TRBJ2-1,TRBV25-1,NA,CASLDGYLNEQFF,TGTGCCAGCTTGGACGGATATCTCAATGAGCAGTTCTTC
NA,TRBJ2-1,TRBV21-1,NA,CASSKGPGIQNNEQFF,TGTGCCAGCAGCAAAGGACCAGGGATCCAAAACAATGAGCAGTTCTTC
NA,TRBJ2-7,TRBV4-3,NA,CASSQGEGRYEQYF,TGCGCCAGCAGCCAAGGTGAGGGACGCTACGAGCAGTACTTC
NA,TRBJ2-7,TRBV18,NA,CASSPAAGRNLHFTYEQYF,TGTGCCAGCTCACCGGCGGCAGGGCGAAACCTTCACTTTACCTACGAGCAGTACTTC
few,TRBJ2-7,TRBV6-2/TRBV6-3,NA,CASSYTRTVFEQYF,TGTGCCAGCAGTTACACAAGGACGGTCTTCGAGCAGTACTTC
few,TRBJ2-2,TRBV5-6,TRBD2,CASSSERGRANTGELFF,TGTGCCAGCAGCTCAGAGCGGGGGCGAGCGAACACCGGGGAGCTGTTTTTT
NA,TRBJ2-7,TRBV4-2,TRBD1,CASSPETGTGSHEQYF,TGTGCCAGCAGCCCAGAAACCGGGACAGGGTCCCACGAGCAGTACTTC
once,TRBJ2-1,TRBV19,NA,CASSTTRGLPQFF,TGTGCCAGTAGTACTACTAGGGGCCTCCCGCAGTTCTTC
NA,TRBJ2-7,TRBV7-2,TRBD1,CASSLGGQRTYEQYF,TGTGCCAGCAGCTTAGGGGGACAGCGAACCTACGAGCAGTACTTC
once,TRBJ2-3,TRBV28,NA,CASSPSRLIGGDTQYF,TGTGCCAGCAGTCCATCTAGGCTGATCGGTGGAGATACGCAGTATTTT
once,TRBJ2-3,TRBV6-2/TRBV6-3,NA,CASSSNRDADTQYF,TGTGCCAGCAGTTCAAACCGGGACGCAGATACGCAGTATTTT
NA,TRBJ1-1,TRBV9,TRBD1,CASSVGAGTANTEAFF,TGTGCCAGCAGCGTAGGCGCTGGGACAGCGAACACTGAAGCTTTCTTT
few,TRBJ1-2,TRBV6-2/TRBV6-3,NA,CASSYSTLNYGYTF,TGTGCCAGCAGTTACTCGACCCTAAACTATGGCTACACCTTC
NA,TRBJ2-5,TRBV5-1,TRBD2,CASSLLGGREVRETQYF,TGCGCCAGCAGCTTGTTAGGTGGGCGGGAGGTGAGAGAGACCCAGTACTTC
NA,TRBJ2-2,TRBV6-5,NA,CASSYGYGELFF,TGTGCCAGCAGTTACGGTTACGGGGAGCTGTTTTTT
NA,TRBJ2-7,TRBV7-2,NA,CASSLGGAGSSSYEQYF,TGTGCCAGCAGCTTAGGAGGGGCAGGGTCTTCCTCCTACGAGCAGTACTTC
NA,TRBJ2-4,TRBV25-1,TRBD2,CASSSIAGAGGGNIQYF,TGTGCCAGCAGTTCTATAGCGGGCGCCGGGGGGGGAAACATTCAGTACTTC
NA,TRBJ2-3,TRBV9,NA,CASSREGGGTDTQYF,TGTGCCAGCAGCCGAGAGGGGGGCGGCACAGATACGCAGTATTTT
NA,TRBJ2-7,TRBV28,NA,CASNPIDGFGSYEQYF,TGTGCCAGCAATCCAATAGACGGATTTGGTTCCTACGAGCAGTACTTC
NA,TRBJ2-5,TRBV2,NA,CASRGNSGAQETQYF,TGTGCCAGCAGAGGAAATTCAGGGGCCCAAGAGACCCAGTACTTC
NA,TRBJ2-5,TRBV21-1,NA,CASSKRRRNLQETQYF,TGTGCCAGCAGCAAACGGAGGAGGAACTTACAAGAGACCCAGTACTTC
NA,TRBJ1-4,TRBV2,NA,CASTMLRIATNEKLFF,TGTGCCAGCACCATGTTGAGGATCGCAACTAATGAAAAACTGTTTTTT
NA,TRBJ2-1,TRBV27,TRBD2,CASRTPSGGVDEQFF,TGTGCCAGCAGAACCCCTAGCGGGGGGGTCGATGAGCAGTTCTTC
NA,TRBJ2-1,TRBV7-2,TRBD2,CASSLLAGVSNEQFF,TGTGCCAGCAGCTTACTAGCGGGAGTATCCAATGAGCAGTTCTTC
NA,TRBJ2-7,TRBV11-2,NA,CASRPSGSYEQYF,TGTGCCAGCAGACCCTCAGGATCCTACGAGCAGTACTTC